This T cell receptor beta chain was identified during a study of cytomegalovirus exposure and HLA in healthy donors. Study outcomes and limitations: Accurate HLA-A and HLA-B prediction from TCR beta sequences was reported for most subjects. It emerged from a later analysis that several of the most significant clusters appeared to be linked to common viral pathogens.

Primers: 60 Vbeta forward and 13 Jbeta reverse. The assay was immunoSEQ multiplex PCR, and TCRdb's table has in-frame clones only and misses some. The top ten hold around 6.2% of the sample, which has approximately 150,000 clones, over 75% seen once. CDR1 is MNHNS and CDR2 is SASEGT in the germline V gene. This CDR3 region has 13 residues. Trimming at V came to 6 bases and at J to 2 bases, leaving 4 bases not matched to a gene. For this clone: Its antigen is not known.

Sequencing was carried out using PBMCs. The TCR was taken from a man aged 25 to 40 in good health and CMV-seropositive. The V gene is TRBV6-1, the J gene TRBJ2-7, with TRBD1 matching over 7 bases. The CDR3 DNA is TGTGCCAGCAGGTACAGGGGTACCTACGAGCAGTACTTC. Translated: CASRYRGTYEQYF.